One sample yielded the 28 T cell receptor beta chains listed below, sequenced in a study of beta chain features in type 1 diabetes. General study results and limits: TCRB CDR3s from Type 1 diabetes patients were moderately but significantly shorter in all four CD4+ subsets.

Every bit of the isolated RNA underwent reverse transcription, so sequencing read expressed TCRB transcripts. Clones were read by immunoSEQ multiplex PCR, and TCRdb kept only the in-frame ones, dropping some. This sample has 500,000 to 800,000 clones, with around 12% found just once. Antigens of these TCRs are unknown. What was sequenced was naive CD4+ T cells from blood. The source is a man aged 25-45 years with type 1 diabetes.

The rearrangement uses TRBV2 and TRBJ2-7; D gene ambiguous. V was trimmed by 1 base and J by 1 base, leaving 5 bases between them. CDR3 length: 13 residues. The germline V gene has CDR1 SNHLY and CDR2 FYNNEI. The CDR3 protein is CASSEGESYEQYF. In DNA form, the CDR3 reads TGTGCCAGCAGTGAAGGAGAATCCTACGAGCAGTACTTC.

The rearrangement uses TRBV7-9 and TRBJ2-7, with D perhaps matching TRBD2 (6 bases). Germline CDR1 is SEHNR and CDR2 is FQNEAQ (reference sequence). The V and J ends lost 5 bases and 4 bases respectively, with 12 bases between them. CDR3 length: 13 residues. CDR3 residues: CASSPPGLYEQYF. DNA for the CDR3: TGTGCCAGCAGCCCACCGGGACTGTACGAGCAGTACTTC. The full variable domain, rest sourced from reference TRBV7-9 and TRBJ2-7, is DTGVSQNPRHKITKRGQNVTFRCDPISEHNRLYWYRQTLGQGPEFLTYFQNEAQLEKSRLLSDRFSAERPKGSFSTLEIQRTEQGDSAMYLCASSPPGLYEQYFGPGTRLTVT.

Concerning this clone: The same CDR3 can be traced to other DNA sequences in this sample. The DNA for the CDR3 is TGTGCCAGCTCGCCTCGTAGGGACACCGGGGAGCTGTTTTTT. This translates into CASSPRRDTGELFF. The rearrangement links TRBV18 to TRBJ2-2; no reliable D call. Trimming stripped 6 bases from V and 3 bases from J, with 11 bases between. The V gene's germline CDR1 is KGHSH and CDR2 LQKENI. The CDR3 totals 14 residues.

This clone was seen a handful of times. The chain recombines TRBV30 with TRBJ2-1, with 10 bases aligning to TRBD2. The V and J ends lost 5 bases and 4 bases, in that order; junction bases with no gene match: 11. This CDR3 spans 16 amino acids. The germline CDR1 and CDR2 sequences are GTSNPN and SVGIG (reference sequence). CDR3 bases: TGTGCCTGGGAGGACAGTGGACTAGCGGAATACAATGAGCAGTTCTTC. Translation gives CAWEDSGLAEYNEQFF.

In its sample, this clone was seen a few times. This CDR3 reads CASSLDRGFDNEQFF. As DNA, the CDR3 is TGCGCCAGCAGCTTGGATCGGGGGTTCGACAATGAGCAGTTCTTC. This chain joins TRBV5-1 and TRBJ2-1, with D possibly being TRBD2 (6 bases). The CDR3 is made up of 15 amino acids. From germline, CDR1 is SGHRS and CDR2 YFSETQ. V gave up 0 bases and J gave up 5 bases, with 12 bases separating them.

This clone has more than one count but fewer than ten. The chain combines TRBV7-2 with TRBJ2-3; a possible D gene is TRBD2 (5 bases). CDR3 length equals 14 residues. V was shortened by 5 bases and J by 0 bases, with 9 bases between the two germline ends. Germline CDR1 SGHTA, CDR2 FQGNSA. CDR3 DNA: TGTGCCAGCAGCCCAGCGGTGAGCACAGATACGCAGTATTTT. Its translation: CASSPAVSTDTQYF.

V and J are TRBV5-4 and TRBJ1-2; D remains unclear. The CDR3 is made up of 13 amino acids. CDR1 is SGHNT, CDR2 YYREEE, per germline (reference sequence). V lost 3 bases, J lost 5 bases, and 11 bases lay in between. The CDR3 coding sequence is TGTGCCAGCAGCTCCCGGACTGCTTATGGCTACACCTTC. This sequence encodes CASSSRTAYGYTF.

The gene calls are TRBV4-2 and TRBJ1-4; D is unresolved. The CDR3 is made up of 15 amino acids. Trimming cost V 0 bases and J 0 bases, with 5 bases left between them. Germline V gene sequence: CDR1 LGHNA, CDR2 YNFKEQ. CDR3 residues: CASSQDRATNEKLFF. In DNA, the CDR3 is TGTGCCAGCAGCCAAGATCGGGCAACTAATGAAAAACTGTTTTTT.

V usage is TRBV2 and J usage is TRBJ1-5, with 8 bases aligning to TRBD1. The CDR3 has 15 residues. Germline trimming cut 5 bases from V and 7 bases from J; bases unmatched to any gene: 10. The germline V gene encodes CDR1 SNHLY and CDR2 FYNNEI. CDR3 amino acids: CASSSGQGEEQPQHF. The CDR3 bases are TGTGCCAGCAGTTCTGGACAGGGCGAAGAACAGCCCCAGCATTTT.

The chain employs TRBV19 and TRBJ1-2; D is uncertain. The germline V gene has CDR1 LNHDA and CDR2 SQIVND (reference sequence). The CDR3 length is 12 residues. Trimming left V 4 bases short and J 7 bases short, with 10 bases between. The CDR3 region is CASSTRLGGYTF. The CDR3 coding sequence is TGTGCCAGTAGTACACGGCTCGGTGGCTACACCTTC.

The gene calls are TRBV30 and TRBJ2-7; TRBD2 agrees at 9 bases. Germline V lookup: CDR1 GTSNPN, CDR2 SVGIG (reference sequence). This CDR3 is built from 15 residues. J lost 3 bases, V lost 0 bases, and 6 bases had no gene match. The CDR3, as DNA: TGTGCCTGGAGTGTGGCTAGCGGGGCCTTCTACGAGCAGTACTTC. This gives the protein CAWSVASGAFYEQYF.

This clone was found a few times. The CDR3 region has the DNA TGTGCCACCAGCAGAGATTGGTCGCGGGCCGGCAATGAGCAGTTCTTC. Its translation is CATSRDWSRAGNEQFF. The J gene is TRBJ2-1, the V gene TRBV15, with TRBD2 as a possible D gene (5 bases). The CDR3 spans 16 residues. Germline V gene data show CDR1 as LNHNV and CDR2 as YYDKDF (reference sequence). The V end was cut by 0 bases, the J end by 6 bases, with 15 bases between.

In its sample, this clone was seen a few times. This chain links TRBV5-4 with TRBJ1-2; maybe TRBD1 (6 bases). The germline gives CDR1 SGHNT, CDR2 YYREEE (reference sequence). Trimming shortened V by 4 bases and J by 4 bases, and 17 bases separated the two germline ends. This CDR3 region has 15 residues. The CDR3, as DNA: TGTGCCAGCAGCGTCCGGGACACACTAACCTATGGCTACACCTTC. Protein product: CASSVRDTLTYGYTF.

This CDR3 reads CASSLALGRGANVLTF. Here the CDR3 DNA reads TGTGCCAGCAGCTTAGCGCTCGGGCGTGGGGCCAACGTCCTGACTTTC. J is TRBJ2-6 and V is TRBV7-2; the D is unclear. This CDR3 comprises 16 residues. Germline CDR1 SGHTA, CDR2 FQGNSA. The germline V and J ends were trimmed by 0 bases and 3 bases, with 9 bases remaining between them.

This clone was seen more than once but under ten times. The V and J genes are TRBV30 and TRBJ1-2; D is uncertain. CDR1 and CDR2 (germline): GTSNPN, SVGIG (reference sequence). V lost 0 bases and J 13 bases, leaving 6 bases between the germline ends. This CDR3 is built from 9 residues. The chain's CDR3 is CAWSVDRTF. CDR3 nucleotides: TGTGCCTGGAGTGTCGATCGCACCTTC.

V usage is TRBV7-6 and J usage is TRBJ2-7; 7 positions match TRBD1. The CDR3 is 14 residues long. V was pared by 4 bases and J by 6 bases, with 9 bases of the junction left unmatched. The germline V gene encodes CDR1 SGHVS and CDR2 FNYEAQ. The CDR3 loop is CASSSGTDLPEQYF. In nucleotides, the CDR3 is TGTGCCAGCAGCTCCGGGACAGACTTGCCCGAGCAGTACTTC.

Written as DNA, the CDR3 is TGTGCCAGCAGCCTCGGGACACCAACCTACGAGCAGTACTTC. It specifies CASSLGTPTYEQYF. The V and J genes are TRBV5-4 and TRBJ2-7, with D tentatively TRBD1 (6 bases). From germline, CDR1 is SGHNT and CDR2 YYREEE (reference sequence). This CDR3 has 14 amino acids. Trimming stripped 4 bases from V and 2 bases from J, with 13 bases between.

This clone turned up a few times. This chain joins TRBV2 and TRBJ2-3, with TRBD2 identical over 7 bases. This CDR3 region has 14 residues. Germline V CDR1 and CDR2: SNHLY, FYNNEI. Trimming removed 11 bases from V and 1 base from J; junction bases left unmatched: 9. As DNA, the CDR3 is TGTGCCCGACAGAAGGCGGGGGGCACAGATACGCAGTATTTT. It yields the protein CARQKAGGTDTQYF.

This clone was found once. The V and J genes are TRBV20-1 and TRBJ1-3; D not certain. CDR1 DFQATT and CDR2 SNEGSKA come from the germline V gene (reference sequence). Trimming stripped 0 bases from V and 8 bases from J, with 5 bases between. The CDR3 has 11 residues. The CDR3 DNA sequence: TGCAGTGCTAGAGATGGGGACACCATATATTTT. This encodes CSARDGDTIYF.

There are a few counts of this clone. This chain connects TRBV2 to TRBJ2-7; 7 bases agree with TRBD1. The CDR3 spans 13 residues. Germline values: CDR1 SNHLY, CDR2 FYNNEI. With 6 bases clipped from V and 4 bases from J, the junction kept 6 bases outside the gene matches. The CDR3: CASSQGTVYEQYF. The CDR3 DNA reads as TGTGCCAGCAGCCAAGGGACAGTGTACGAGCAGTACTTC.

This clone has only a few counts. V is TRBV7-3 and J is TRBJ2-7, with D possibly being TRBD1 or TRBD2 (5 bases each). Germline V gives CDR1 SGHTA, CDR2 FQGTGA. V was clipped by 5 bases and J by 7 bases, with 15 bases between them. CDR3 size: 13 residues. The CDR3 protein is CASSSTIEGEQYF. CDR3 coding DNA: TGTGCCAGCAGCAGCACCATCGAGGGGGAGCAGTACTTC.

V is TRBV7-2 and J is TRBJ2-2; 11 bases match TRBD1. This CDR3 is built from 17 residues. With V trimmed by 5 bases and J by 1 base, 6 bases remained unmatched. Germline V gene sequence: CDR1 SGHTA, CDR2 FQGNSA. The CDR3 region is CASSRRTGGLNTGELFF. Here the CDR3 DNA reads TGTGCCAGCAGCCGACGGACAGGGGGCTTGAACACCGGGGAGCTGTTTTTT.

This chain joins TRBV10-3 and TRBJ2-5, with D perhaps TRBD2 (5 bases). The CDR3 sequence is 15 residues long. The germline CDR1 and CDR2 sequences are ENHRY and SYGVKD. V gave up 8 bases and J gave up 2 bases, with 18 bases separating them. The CDR3 is CAIAAGTLKQETQYF. Here the CDR3 DNA reads TGTGCCATCGCGGCGGGTACGCTTAAACAAGAGACCCAGTACTTC.

The chain recombines TRBV11-1 with TRBJ2-1, with 12 nucleotides matching TRBD1. CDR1 is SGHAT and CDR2 is FQDESV in the germline V gene (reference sequence). V was pared by 4 bases and J by 4 bases, with 5 bases of the junction left unmatched. The CDR3 runs 16 residues. The CDR3 DNA sequence: TGTGCCAGCAGCTCCGGGACAGGGGGCTGGTACAATGAGCAGTTCTTC. Translation: CASSSGTGGWYNEQFF.

This clone occurred a few times. The CDR3 region is CASSTGASNYGYTF. For the CDR3, the DNA is TGTGCCAGCAGTACTGGGGCATCGAACTATGGCTACACCTTC. The chain couples TRBV7-9 to TRBJ1-2; D perhaps matches TRBD1 (5 bases). The V end lost 6 bases, the J end lost 2 bases, and 13 bases lay between the germline ends. CDR1 and CDR2 (germline): SEHNR, FQNEAQ (reference sequence). This CDR3 region has 14 residues. Together with reference TRBV7-9 and TRBJ1-2, the CDR3 gives the full variable domain: DTGVSQNPRHKITKRGQNVTFRCDPISEHNRLYWYRQTLGQGPEFLTYFQNEAQLEKSRLLSDRFSAERPKGSFSTLEIQRTEQGDSAMYLCASSTGASNYGYTFGSGTRLTVV.

This clone appeared a few times. The V call is TRBV7-2, the J call TRBJ1-1; 9 bases fit TRBD1. This CDR3 is built from 14 residues. V lost 5 bases, J lost 4 bases, and 5 bases stayed unmatched. Germline CDR1 reads SGHTA; CDR2 reads FQGNSA. DNA for the CDR3: TGTGCCAGCAGCCTCCGGGACAGGGCCACTGAAGCTTTCTTT. Its translation: CASSLRDRATEAFF.

V is TRBV13 and J is TRBJ2-3, with TRBD2 as a possible D gene (5 bases). V lost 5 bases and J lost 5, with 14 bases in between. The CDR3 extends over 14 amino acids. CDR1 and CDR2 from the germline V gene are PRHDT and FYEKMQ (reference sequence). CDR3 in DNA: TGTGCCAGCAGCCGATTCGGAGGTAGAGATACGCAGTATTTT. It specifies CASSRFGGRDTQYF.

The V and J genes are TRBV7-9 and TRBJ1-2, with TRBD1 matching 9 bases. This CDR3 spans 15 amino acids. CDR1 is SEHNR and CDR2 is FQNEAQ in the germline V gene (reference sequence). V lost 3 bases, J lost 6 bases, and 8 bases stayed unmatched. The CDR3 spells CASSFSGTGINGYTF. The CDR3 nucleotides read TGTGCCAGCAGCTTTTCCGGGACAGGGATAAATGGCTACACCTTC.